These 19 T cell receptor beta chains were sequenced from one sample in a study of beta chain features in type 1 diabetes. Study-wide findings and caveats: Type 1 diabetes patients had TCRB CDR3s that were shorter (moderately but significantly so) in all four CD4+ subsets.

Isolated RNA was reverse transcribed in full, so expressed TCRB transcripts were sequenced. TCRdb's copy holds only in-frame clones and misses some; the assay was immunoSEQ multiplex PCR. The sample lists 300,000 or so clones, about 13% occurring once. No antigens are known for them. The sequencing input was naive CD4+ T cells from blood. These receptors came from a woman under 30 with type 1 diabetes.

The DNA of the CDR3 is TGTGCCAGCACCAGGTTGGGGGCTAGCTATGGCTACACCTTC. Its protein is CASTRLGASYGYTF. V usage is TRBV7-2 and J usage is TRBJ1-2; D might be TRBD1 (6 bases). V was shortened by 7 bases and J by 4 bases, with 16 bases between the two germline ends. Germline values: CDR1 SGHTA, CDR2 FQGNSA. This CDR3 comprises 14 residues.

This clone was seen more than once but under ten times. Within the sample, other DNA sequences also encode this same CDR3. V usage is TRBV9 and J usage is TRBJ2-3, with 7 bases fitting TRBD2. The CDR3 length is 16 residues. The germline CDR1 and CDR2 sequences are SGDLS and YYNGEE. After removal of 0 bases from V and 4 bases from J, the junction contained 8 bases not matched to a gene. CDR3 sequence reads: CASSVGGGSFADTQYF. The CDR3 nucleotides are TGTGCCAGCAGCGTAGGTGGCGGGAGCTTCGCAGATACGCAGTATTTT.

This chain connects TRBV28 to TRBJ1-1; 7 bases align to TRBD1. V was pared by 5 bases and J by 4 bases, with 10 bases of the junction left unmatched. CDR3 length: 15 residues. Germline CDR1 reads MDHEN; CDR2 reads SYDVKM. The CDR3 DNA reads TGTGCCAGCAGTACCGCATTACAGGGGAGCACTGAAGCTTTCTTT. Translated, it gives CASSTALQGSTEAFF.

The V gene is TRBV28, the J gene TRBJ2-1; 14 bases align to TRBD2. Trimming cost V 6 bases and J 6 bases; bases outside gene matches: 7. The germline V gene has CDR1 MDHEN and CDR2 SYDVKM. The CDR3 loop spans 16 amino acids. For the CDR3, the DNA is TGTGCCAGCAGCTTCGGACTAGCGGGAGGTAGCAATGAGCAGTTCTTC. Protein: CASSFGLAGGSNEQFF. Variable domain in full (rest from reference TRBV28 and TRBJ2-1): DVKVTQSSRYLVKRTGEKVFLECVQDMDHENMFWYRQDPGLGLRLIYFSYDVKMKEKGDIPEGYSVSREKKERFSLILESASTNQTSMYLCASSFGLAGGSNEQFFGPGTRLTVL.

The table lists this clone with a few counts. CDR3 DNA sequence: TGTGCCAGCAGCCCAGGGGTGTCTGGGGGCTCCTACAATGAGCAGTTCTTC. This gives the protein CASSPGVSGGSYNEQFF. The chain joins TRBV7-3 to TRBJ2-1; tentatively, D is TRBD1 (6 bases). The CDR3 spans 17 residues. The V end lost 5 bases, the J end lost 0 bases, and 17 bases lay between the germline ends. Germline V CDR1 and CDR2: SGHTA, FQGTGA.

The chain is built from TRBV7-9 and TRBJ2-5; TRBD2 agrees at 13 bases. Germline CDR1 and CDR2: SEHNR and FQNEAQ (reference sequence). Losses at the gene ends were 4 bases for V and 5 bases for J; bases not matched to a gene: 7. The CDR3 totals 16 residues. CDR3 coding DNA: TGTGCCAGCAGCTCATGGACTAGCGGGAGAGGGGAGACCCAGTACTTC. As protein: CASSSWTSGRGETQYF.

The chain has TRBV11-3 and TRBJ2-5; maybe TRBD1 (6 bases). The CDR3 spans 16 residues. CDR1 SGHNT and CDR2 YENEEA come from the germline V gene. Trimming removed 6 bases at V and 3 bases at J, with 20 bases between. The CDR3 DNA follows: TGTGCCAGCAGTACCCACAGGGATGAGGGGAAAGAGACCCAGTACTTC. It codes for CASSTHRDEGKETQYF.

The chain recombines TRBV5-1 with TRBJ2-3; the D is unclear. Looked up from germline, CDR1 is SGHRS and CDR2 is YFSETQ. The V end was cut by 0 bases, the J end by 4 bases, with 9 bases between. This CDR3 comprises 14 residues. The CDR3 coding sequence is TGCGCCAGCAGCTTGGGGGCAGGCCCAGATACGCAGTATTTT. It specifies CASSLGAGPDTQYF.

This clone was recorded a few times. The CDR3 sequence is CASSLIGSGTEQFF. The DNA of the CDR3 is TGTGCCAGCAGCTTAATTGGTAGCGGGACTGAGCAGTTCTTC. V and J are TRBV7-2 and TRBJ2-1, with 8 bases that match TRBD2. Germline CDR1 SGHTA, CDR2 FQGNSA. The CDR3 runs to 14 residues. V lost 2 bases to trimming and J lost 9 bases; unmatched junction nucleotides: 6.

The V call is TRBV7-9, the J call TRBJ1-3, with D unresolved. The CDR3 consists of 12 residues. Germline V gene data show CDR1 as SEHNR and CDR2 as FQNEAQ (reference sequence). Trimming took 5 bases from V and 6 from J, leaving 8 bases between them. This chain's CDR3 is CASSQQTNTIYF. The CDR3 region has the DNA TGTGCCAGCAGCCAACAGACAAACACCATATATTTT.

This chain connects TRBV27 to TRBJ2-6; 8 nucleotides agree with TRBD1. There are 17 residues in the CDR3. Germline V CDR1 and CDR2: MNHEY, SMNVEV (reference sequence). After removal of 8 bases from V and 0 bases from J, the junction contained 9 bases not matched to a gene. CDR3 region: CASVWDRLNSGANVLTF. CDR3 sequence (DNA): TGTGCCAGCGTCTGGGACAGGTTAAACTCTGGGGCCAACGTCCTGACTTTC.

This clone turned up a few times. The chain combines TRBV9 with TRBJ2-5; 11 nucleotides line up with TRBD2. This CDR3 contains 17 residues. The V gene's germline CDR1 is SGDLS and CDR2 YYNGEE. J was trimmed by 5 bases and V by 4 bases; bases with no gene match: 13. CDR3 nucleotide sequence: TGTGCCAGCAGCTCCTCGGATAGCGGGAGGGCCGTTGAGACCCAGTACTTC. It translates to CASSSSDSGRAVETQYF.

This clone was seen more than once but under ten times. J is TRBJ2-2 and V is TRBV4-3; D is possibly TRBD1 (5 bases). CDR1 is LGHNA and CDR2 is YSLEER in the germline V gene. CDR3 length: 18 residues. Trimming took 0 bases from V and 0 from J, leaving 14 bases between them. The CDR3 spells CASSQEGPVGANTGELFF. CDR3 nucleotides: TGCGCCAGCAGCCAAGAGGGGCCCGTAGGGGCGAACACCGGGGAGCTGTTTTTT.

A few counts support this clone. J is TRBJ2-5 and V is TRBV15; D not resolved. The CDR3 is made up of 13 amino acids. Trimming removed 5 bases from V and 1 base from J, with 8 bases in between. Looked up from germline, CDR1 is LNHNV and CDR2 is YYDKDF (reference sequence). CDR3 loop: CATSPWPQETQYF. CDR3 nucleotides: TGTGCCACCAGCCCATGGCCCCAAGAGACCCAGTACTTC.

The chain joins TRBV7-2 to TRBJ2-7, with 7 positions matching TRBD2. Germline V gives CDR1 SGHTA, CDR2 FQGNSA. This CDR3 is built from 15 residues. With 1 base clipped from V and 5 bases from J, the junction kept 8 bases outside the gene matches. Here the CDR3 DNA reads TGTGCCAGCAGCTTAGGGGCAGCGGGAAGGAACGAGCAGTACTTC. Amino acids: CASSLGAAGRNEQYF.

V usage is TRBV12-5 and J usage is TRBJ2-2; 7 bases are a match to TRBD1. The CDR3 sequence is 15 residues long. CDR1 LGHNT and CDR2 FRNRAP come from the germline V gene. Germline trimming cut 3 bases from V and 6 bases from J; bases unmatched to any gene: 7. DNA of the CDR3: TGTGCTAGTGGTTTTTGGACAGGCGGGTCCGGGGAGCTGTTTTTT. Residues: CASGFWTGGSGELFF.

CDR3 in amino acids: CASSPRPGGGYTF. The DNA of the CDR3 is TGTGCCAGCAGTCCACGCCCGGGGGGTGGCTACACCTTC. This rearrangement joins TRBV27 to TRBJ1-2; possible D gene TRBD1, 5 bases. The germline V gene has CDR1 MNHEY and CDR2 SMNVEV (reference sequence). Trimming took off 5 bases at V and 7 bases at J, with 14 bases between the two ends. This CDR3 has 13 amino acids.

This clone has more than one count but fewer than ten. This chain links TRBV29-1 with TRBJ1-5; 9 nucleotides line up with TRBD1. This CDR3 region has 13 residues. Losses at the gene ends were 4 bases for V and 5 bases for J; bases not matched to a gene: 3. Germline assignment: CDR1 SQVTM and CDR2 ANQGSEA. This CDR3 is CSVGQGVDQPQHF. The CDR3 region has the DNA TGCAGCGTTGGACAGGGGGTAGATCAGCCCCAGCATTTT.

The chain couples TRBV7-9 to TRBJ1-4; D is uncertain. The V end lost 3 bases, the J end lost 2 bases, and 10 bases lay between the germline ends. The CDR3 is 15 residues long. Germline loops: CDR1 SEHNR, CDR2 FQNEAQ (reference sequence). Here the CDR3 reads CASSLWEATNEKLFF. The CDR3 nucleotides are TGTGCCAGCAGCTTGTGGGAGGCGACTAATGAAAAACTGTTTTTT.